This is a list of T cell receptor beta chains from one sample in a study of Ad26.COV2.S vaccination and SARS-CoV-2 variants. Assay used: immunoSEQ multiplex PCR; TCRdb lists only in-frame clones, some missing. The sample records around 100,000 clones, about three quarters being singletons. The sample here was peripheral blood, taken after recovery from COVID-19. These receptors were taken from a human donor who had recovered from COVID-19. Both conserved end residues are part of each CDR3. A D gene is named only where the DNA matches it firmly. Some rows have no size entry. The others give once, few or many, or a class for an expanded clone.

cdr3_aa,cdr3_nt,v_call,j_call,d_call,clone_size
CASRQGAVAFF,TGTGCCAGCAGACAGGGGGCCGTAGCTTTCTTT,TRBV2,TRBJ1-1,TRBD1,NA
CASSSGWGTGGKLFF,TGTGCCAGCAGCTCCGGGTGGGGGACAGGGGGGAAACTGTTTTTT,TRBV13,TRBJ1-4,TRBD1,NA
CASSISPQSYNEQFF,TGTGCCAGTAGTATAAGCCCCCAGAGCTACAATGAGCAGTTCTTC,TRBV19,TRBJ2-1,NA,NA
CASSSIGGGRGSTNEKLFF,TGTGCCAGCAGCTCGATTGGCGGAGGGAGGGGCTCAACTAATGAAAAACTGTTTTTT,TRBV28,TRBJ1-4,NA,NA
CASSYGRPGSPLHF,TGTGCCAGCAGTTACGGACGGCCGGGATCACCCCTCCACTTT,TRBV27,TRBJ1-6,NA,NA
CAWSVVGARYEQYF,TGTGCCTGGAGTGTAGTGGGGGCCCGATACGAGCAGTACTTC,TRBV30,TRBJ2-7,NA,once
CASSLSLAGAYTDTQYF,TGCGCCAGCAGCTTGTCTCTAGCGGGGGCCTACACAGATACGCAGTATTTT,TRBV5-1,TRBJ2-3,TRBD2,NA
CASSRDKDYGYTF,TGTGCCAGCAGCAGGGACAAAGACTATGGCTACACCTTC,TRBV5-4,TRBJ1-2,NA,few
CASSQYRAGANTGELFF,TGTGCCAGCAGCCAATACCGGGCAGGGGCGAACACCGGGGAGCTGTTTTTT,TRBV4-2,TRBJ2-2,NA,NA
CASSVYSSETQYF,TGTGCCAGCAGCGTGTACAGTTCAGAGACCCAGTACTTC,TRBV5-4,TRBJ2-5,NA,NA
CASSLDSYSNQPQHF,TGCGCCAGCAGCTTGGACAGCTATAGCAATCAGCCCCAGCATTTT,TRBV5-1,TRBJ1-5,NA,many
CASSRGNEKLFF,TGTGCCAGCAGCAGGGGCAATGAAAAACTGTTTTTT,TRBV12-3/TRBV12-4,TRBJ1-4,NA,few
CASSLGGARTGDTIYF,TGTGCCAGCAGCTTGGGCGGGGCGAGGACGGGAGACACCATATATTTT,TRBV5-4,TRBJ1-3,NA,NA
CASSSNFGTGDEKLFF,TGTGCCAGCAGCTCTAATTTCGGGACAGGGGATGAAAAACTGTTTTTT,TRBV7-2,TRBJ1-4,TRBD1,NA
CASSTSICIGTYGYTF,TGTGCCAGCAGTACATCAATCTGCATCGGAACCTATGGCTACACCTTC,TRBV6-2/TRBV6-3,TRBJ1-2,NA,NA
CASSAAGAGTEAFF,TGTGCCAGCAGCGCGGCAGGGGCTGGCACTGAAGCTTTCTTT,TRBV9,TRBJ1-1,NA,NA
CSVGITFYEQYF,TGCAGCGTTGGGATAACTTTTTACGAGCAGTACTTC,TRBV29-1,TRBJ2-7,NA,NA
CASSTVPGQGQETQYF,TGTGCCAGCAGTACGGTCCCGGGACAGGGGCAAGAGACCCAGTACTTC,TRBV2,TRBJ2-5,TRBD1,NA
CASSMTSGGLNEQFF,TGTGCCAGCAGCATGACTAGCGGGGGACTAAATGAGCAGTTCTTC,TRBV14,TRBJ2-1,TRBD2,NA
CASSKEVQQLDPDTQYF,TGTGCCAGCAGCAAAGAGGTTCAACAGTTGGACCCCGATACGCAGTATTTT,TRBV21-1,TRBJ2-3,NA,NA
CASSIRRGGTGELFF,TGTGCCAGTAGTATCCGACGGGGGGGCACCGGGGAGCTGTTTTTT,TRBV19,TRBJ2-2,TRBD2,NA
CASSEVGGPGTDQPQHF,TGTGCCAGCAGTGAAGTCGGGGGACCAGGGACCGATCAGCCCCAGCATTTT,TRBV6-4,TRBJ1-5,NA,NA
CASSKGQGSADEQFF,TGTGCCAGCAGCAAGGGACAGGGTTCGGCGGATGAGCAGTTCTTC,TRBV2,TRBJ2-1,TRBD1,NA
CAWSVESGDQPQHF,TGTGCCTGGAGTGTAGAGTCAGGGGATCAGCCCCAGCATTTT,TRBV30,TRBJ1-5,NA,once
CASSEWQGLGKDTEAFF,TGTGCCAGCAGTGAGTGGCAGGGGCTCGGAAAGGACACTGAAGCTTTCTTT,TRBV2,TRBJ1-1,NA,NA
CASSPGRVEQYF,TGTGCCAGCAGCCCCGGGAGGGTCGAGCAGTACTTC,TRBV11-2,TRBJ2-7,TRBD2,NA
CASISPPLGPSYEQYF,TGCGCCAGCATATCCCCTCCCCTCGGTCCTTCCTACGAGCAGTACTTC,TRBV23-1,TRBJ2-7,NA,NA
CASSPGGLYEQYF,TGTGCCAGCAGCCCCGGGGGGCTCTACGAGCAGTACTTC,TRBV7-3,TRBJ2-7,NA,NA
CASSHGQRPYEQYF,TGTGCCAGCAGCCATGGACAGCGACCCTACGAGCAGTACTTC,TRBV4-2,TRBJ2-7,NA,NA
CASSLEQGGQPQHF,TGTGCCAGCAGCTTAGAACAGGGGGGACAGCCCCAGCATTTT,TRBV7-2,TRBJ1-5,TRBD1,NA
CASSLERVSPLHF,TGTGCCAGCAGCTTAGAGAGGGTGTCACCCCTCCACTTT,TRBV11-2,TRBJ1-6,NA,NA
CATAGKIEGGYTF,TGTGCCACCGCGGGGAAGATAGAAGGAGGCTACACCTTC,TRBV24-1,TRBJ1-2,NA,NA
CASSTRANEKLFF,TGTGCCAGCAGTACCCGCGCAAATGAAAAACTGTTTTTT,TRBV5-5,TRBJ1-4,NA,few
CASSIRDSRGSPLHF,TGTGCCAGTAGTATAAGAGACAGCCGGGGGTCACCCCTCCACTTT,TRBV19,TRBJ1-6,NA,NA
CASSQDTGAGAFF,TGCGCCAGCAGCCAAGATACGGGGGCGGGAGCTTTCTTT,TRBV4-3,TRBJ1-1,NA,NA
CASSRAGPGTDTQYF,TGTGCCAGCAGCCGAGCGGGGCCGGGCACAGATACGCAGTATTTT,TRBV7-6,TRBJ2-3,TRBD2,once